This T cell receptor beta chain was obtained from a study of cytomegalovirus exposure and HLA in healthy donors. The PCR contained 60 Vbeta and 13 Jbeta primers. Using immunoSEQ multiplex PCR, the repertoire was profiled, and TCRdb retains in-frame clones only, with some absent. The data show some 150,000 clones, with about 83% seen just once and 0.85% held by the top ten. Concerning this clone: The antigen is undetermined.

The study's findings and limits: According to reports, the classifier identified cytomegalovirus status with high specificity and sensitivity.

Sequenced material: PBMCs. The receptor's source is a woman in her 30s in good health and CMV-seronegative.

The CDR3 sequence is CATSLVSTDTQYF. In DNA, the CDR3 is TGTGCCACCAGTCTAGTGAGCACAGATACGCAGTATTTT. The genes are TRBV15 and TRBJ2-3; D call uncertain. V was clipped by 6 bases and J by 0 bases, with 7 bases between them. Germline V CDR1 and CDR2: LNHNV, YYDKDF (reference sequence). The CDR3 covers 13 residues.